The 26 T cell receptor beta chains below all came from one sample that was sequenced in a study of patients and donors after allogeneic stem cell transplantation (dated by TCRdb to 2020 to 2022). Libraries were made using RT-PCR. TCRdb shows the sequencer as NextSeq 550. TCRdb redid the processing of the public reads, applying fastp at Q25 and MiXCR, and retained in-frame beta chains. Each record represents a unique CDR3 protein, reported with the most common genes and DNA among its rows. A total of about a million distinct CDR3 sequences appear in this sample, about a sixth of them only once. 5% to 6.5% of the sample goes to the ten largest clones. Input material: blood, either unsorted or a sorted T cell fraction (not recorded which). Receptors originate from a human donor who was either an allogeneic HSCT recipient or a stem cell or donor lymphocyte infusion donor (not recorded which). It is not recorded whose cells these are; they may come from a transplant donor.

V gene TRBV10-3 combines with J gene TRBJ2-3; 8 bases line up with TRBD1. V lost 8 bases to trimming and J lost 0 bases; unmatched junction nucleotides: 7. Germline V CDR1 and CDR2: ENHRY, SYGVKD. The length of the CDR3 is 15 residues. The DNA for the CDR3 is TGTGCCATCGGAGGGACAGGCTATAGCACAGATACGCAGTATTTT. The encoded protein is CAIGGTGYSTDTQYF.

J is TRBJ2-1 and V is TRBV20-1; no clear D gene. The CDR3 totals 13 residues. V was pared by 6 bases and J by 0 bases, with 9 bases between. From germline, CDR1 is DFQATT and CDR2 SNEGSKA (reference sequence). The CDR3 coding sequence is TGCAGTGCCCTAGTGAGCTCCTACAATGAGCAGTTCTTC. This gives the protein CSALVSSYNEQFF.

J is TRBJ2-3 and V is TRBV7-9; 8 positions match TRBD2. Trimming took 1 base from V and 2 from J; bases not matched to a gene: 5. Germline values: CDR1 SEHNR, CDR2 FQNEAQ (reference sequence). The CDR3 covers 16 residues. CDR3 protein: CASSLGSGALTDTQYF. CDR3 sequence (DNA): TGTGCCAGCAGCTTAGGTAGCGGGGCCCTCACAGATACGCAGTATTTT.

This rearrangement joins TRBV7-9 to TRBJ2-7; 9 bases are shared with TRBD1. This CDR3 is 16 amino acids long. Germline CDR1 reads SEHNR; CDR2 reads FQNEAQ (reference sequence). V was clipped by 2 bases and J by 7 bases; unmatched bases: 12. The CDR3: CASSLPPGQGNREQYF. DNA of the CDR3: TGTGCCAGCAGCTTACCCCCGGGACAGGGTAATAGGGAGCAGTACTTC. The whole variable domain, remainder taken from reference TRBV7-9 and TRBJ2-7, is DTGVSQNPRHKITKRGQNVTFRCDPISEHNRLYWYRQTLGQGPEFLTYFQNEAQLEKSRLLSDRFSAERPKGSFSTLEIQRTEQGDSAMYLCASSLPPGQGNREQYFGPGTRLTVT.

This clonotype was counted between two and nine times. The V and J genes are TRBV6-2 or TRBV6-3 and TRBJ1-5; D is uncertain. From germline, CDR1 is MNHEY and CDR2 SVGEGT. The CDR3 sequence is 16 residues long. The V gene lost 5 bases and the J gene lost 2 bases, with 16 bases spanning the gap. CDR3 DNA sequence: TGTGCCAGCAGTCCCTTTACCTCGGAGGGCAATCAGCCCCAGCATTTT. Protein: CASSPFTSEGNQPQHF.

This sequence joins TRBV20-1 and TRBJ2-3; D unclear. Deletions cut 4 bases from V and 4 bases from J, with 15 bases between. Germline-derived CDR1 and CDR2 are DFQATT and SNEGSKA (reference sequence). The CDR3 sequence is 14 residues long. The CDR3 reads CSANFPGRADTQYF. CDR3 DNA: TGCAGTGCTAACTTTCCCGGCCGCGCAGATACGCAGTATTTT.

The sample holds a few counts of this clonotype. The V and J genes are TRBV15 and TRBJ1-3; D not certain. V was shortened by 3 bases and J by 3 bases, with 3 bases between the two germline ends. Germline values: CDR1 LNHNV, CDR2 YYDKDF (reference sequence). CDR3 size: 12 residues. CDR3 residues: CATSSVGNTIYF. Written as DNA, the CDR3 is TGTGCCACCAGCAGTGTTGGAAACACCATATATTTT.

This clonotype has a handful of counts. The CDR3 protein is CATSAEPSGELFF. In nucleotides, the CDR3 is TGTGCCACGTCGGCCGAACCTTCCGGGGAGCTGTTTTTT. The rearrangement links TRBV19 to TRBJ2-2; no clear D gene. The CDR3 covers 13 residues. Trimming stripped 10 bases from V and 6 bases from J, with 15 bases between. Germline CDR1 reads LNHDA; CDR2 reads SQIVND (reference sequence).

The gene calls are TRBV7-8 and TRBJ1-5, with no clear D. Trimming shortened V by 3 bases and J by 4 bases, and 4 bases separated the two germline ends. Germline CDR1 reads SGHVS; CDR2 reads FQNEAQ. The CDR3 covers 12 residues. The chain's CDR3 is CASSFVNQPQHF. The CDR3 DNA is TGTGCCAGCAGCTTCGTAAATCAGCCCCAGCATTTT.

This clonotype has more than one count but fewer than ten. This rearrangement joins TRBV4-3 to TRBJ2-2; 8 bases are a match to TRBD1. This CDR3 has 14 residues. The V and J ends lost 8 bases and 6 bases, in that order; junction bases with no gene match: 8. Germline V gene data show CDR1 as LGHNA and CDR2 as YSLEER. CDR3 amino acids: CASGRGHGAGELFF. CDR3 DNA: TGCGCCAGCGGCAGGGGGCATGGAGCCGGGGAGCTGTTTTTT.

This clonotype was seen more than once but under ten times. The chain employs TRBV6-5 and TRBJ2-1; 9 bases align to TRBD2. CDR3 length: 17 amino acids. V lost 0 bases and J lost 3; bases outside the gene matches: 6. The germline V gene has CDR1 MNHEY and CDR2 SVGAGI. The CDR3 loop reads CASSYSTSGLNYNEQFF. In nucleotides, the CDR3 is TGTGCCAGCAGTTACTCAACTAGCGGGCTAAACTACAATGAGCAGTTCTTC.

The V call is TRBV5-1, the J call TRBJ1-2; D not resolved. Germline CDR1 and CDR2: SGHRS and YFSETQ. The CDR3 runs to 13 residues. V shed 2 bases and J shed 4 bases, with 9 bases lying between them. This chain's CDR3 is CASSFDGSYGYTF. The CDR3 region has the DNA TGCGCCAGCAGCTTCGACGGCAGCTATGGCTACACCTTC. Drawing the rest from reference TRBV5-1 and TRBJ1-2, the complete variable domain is KAGVTQTPRYLIKTRGQQVTLSCSPISGHRSVSWYQQTPGQGLQFLFEYFSETQRNKGNFPGRFSGRQFSNSRSEMNVSTLELGDSALYLCASSFDGSYGYTFGSGTRLTVV.

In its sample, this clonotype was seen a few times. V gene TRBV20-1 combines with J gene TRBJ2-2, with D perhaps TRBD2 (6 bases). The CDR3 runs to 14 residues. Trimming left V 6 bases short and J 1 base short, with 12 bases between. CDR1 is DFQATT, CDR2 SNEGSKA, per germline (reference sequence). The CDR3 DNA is TGCAGTGCAAGGGACTGGGAGAACACCGGGGAGCTGTTTTTT. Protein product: CSARDWENTGELFF.

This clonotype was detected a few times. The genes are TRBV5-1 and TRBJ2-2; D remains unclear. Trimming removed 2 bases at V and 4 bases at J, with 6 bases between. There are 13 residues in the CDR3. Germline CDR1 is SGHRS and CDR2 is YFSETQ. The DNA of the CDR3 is TGCGCCAGCAGCTTCCCAGGCACCGGGGAGCTGTTTTTT. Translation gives CASSFPGTGELFF.

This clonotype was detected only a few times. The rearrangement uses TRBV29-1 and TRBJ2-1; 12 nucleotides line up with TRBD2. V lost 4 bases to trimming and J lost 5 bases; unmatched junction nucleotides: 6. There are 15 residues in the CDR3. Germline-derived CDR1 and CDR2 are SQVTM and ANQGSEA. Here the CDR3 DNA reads TGCAGCGTTGGTACTAGCGGGGGGTATCACAATGAGCAGTTCTTC. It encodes CSVGTSGGYHNEQFF.

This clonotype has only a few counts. CDR3 in amino acids: CSARTTGSSYNSPLHF. The CDR3, as DNA: TGCAGTGCTAGAACAACAGGGAGCTCCTATAATTCACCCCTCCACTTT. This chain links TRBV20-1 with TRBJ1-6, with D perhaps matching TRBD1 (6 bases). Looked up from germline, CDR1 is DFQATT and CDR2 is SNEGSKA (reference sequence). This CDR3 comprises 16 residues. Trimming left V 2 bases short and J 0 bases short, with 11 bases between.

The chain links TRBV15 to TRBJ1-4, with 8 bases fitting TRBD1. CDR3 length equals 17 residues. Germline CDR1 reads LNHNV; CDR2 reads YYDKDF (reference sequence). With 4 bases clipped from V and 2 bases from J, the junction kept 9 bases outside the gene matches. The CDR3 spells CATSTWTGHPTNEKLFF. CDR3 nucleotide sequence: TGTGCCACCAGCACTTGGACAGGGCATCCGACTAATGAAAAACTGTTTTTT.

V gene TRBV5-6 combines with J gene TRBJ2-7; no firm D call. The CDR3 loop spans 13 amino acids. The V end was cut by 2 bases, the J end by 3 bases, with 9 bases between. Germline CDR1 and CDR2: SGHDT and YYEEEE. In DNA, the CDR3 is TGTGCCAGCAGCTTATTAGTGGGCTACGAGCAGTACTTC. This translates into CASSLLVGYEQYF.

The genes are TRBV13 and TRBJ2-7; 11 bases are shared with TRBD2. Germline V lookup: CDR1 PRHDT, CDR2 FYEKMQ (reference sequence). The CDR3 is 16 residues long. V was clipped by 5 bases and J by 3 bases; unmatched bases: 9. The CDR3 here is CASSPRGTSGYYEQYF. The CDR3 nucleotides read TGTGCCAGCAGCCCGCGCGGGACTAGCGGCTACTACGAGCAGTACTTC.

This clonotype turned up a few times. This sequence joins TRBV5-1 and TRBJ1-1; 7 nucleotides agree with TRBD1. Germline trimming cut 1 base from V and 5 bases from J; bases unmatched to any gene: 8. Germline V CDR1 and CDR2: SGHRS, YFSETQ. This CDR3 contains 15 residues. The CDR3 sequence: CASSLFGQGQTEAFF. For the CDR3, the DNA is TGCGCCAGCAGCTTGTTTGGGCAGGGACAGACTGAAGCTTTCTTT.

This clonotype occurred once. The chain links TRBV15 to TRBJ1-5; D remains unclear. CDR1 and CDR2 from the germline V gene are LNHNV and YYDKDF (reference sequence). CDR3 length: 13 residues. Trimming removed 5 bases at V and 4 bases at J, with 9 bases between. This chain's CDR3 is CATSEWRNQPQHF. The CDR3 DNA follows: TGTGCCACCAGCGAGTGGCGGAATCAGCCCCAGCATTTT.

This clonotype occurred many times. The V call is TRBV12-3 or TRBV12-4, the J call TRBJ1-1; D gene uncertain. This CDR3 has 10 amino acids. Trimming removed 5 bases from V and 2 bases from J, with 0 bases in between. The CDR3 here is CASSNTEAFF. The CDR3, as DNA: TGTGCCAGCAGTAACACTGAAGCTTTCTTT.

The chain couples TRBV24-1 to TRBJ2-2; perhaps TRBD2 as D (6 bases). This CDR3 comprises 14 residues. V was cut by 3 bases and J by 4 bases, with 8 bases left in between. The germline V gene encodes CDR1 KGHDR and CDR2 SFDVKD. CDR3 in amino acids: CATSDVGGTGELFF. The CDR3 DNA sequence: TGTGCCACCAGTGATGTGGGGGGCACCGGGGAGCTGTTTTTT.

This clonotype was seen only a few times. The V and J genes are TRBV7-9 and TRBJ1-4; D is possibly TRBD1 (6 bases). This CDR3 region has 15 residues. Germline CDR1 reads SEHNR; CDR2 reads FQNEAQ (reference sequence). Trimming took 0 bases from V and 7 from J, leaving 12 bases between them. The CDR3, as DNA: TGTGCCAGCAGCTTAGCGGGCAGGGGTAGTGAAAAACTGTTTTTT. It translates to CASSLAGRGSEKLFF.

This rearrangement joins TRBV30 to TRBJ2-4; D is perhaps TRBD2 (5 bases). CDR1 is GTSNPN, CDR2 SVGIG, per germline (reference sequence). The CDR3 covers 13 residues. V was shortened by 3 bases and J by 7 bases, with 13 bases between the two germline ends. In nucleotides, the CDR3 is TGTGCCTGGAGACCCGGGGTGGGGAACATTCAGTACTTC. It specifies CAWRPGVGNIQYF.

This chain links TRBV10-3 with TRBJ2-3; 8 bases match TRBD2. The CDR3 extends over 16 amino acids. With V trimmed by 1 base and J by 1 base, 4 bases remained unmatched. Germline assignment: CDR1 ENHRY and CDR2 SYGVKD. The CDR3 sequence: CAISEFGLAGTDTQYF. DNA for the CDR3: TGTGCCATCAGTGAGTTCGGACTAGCTGGCACAGATACGCAGTATTTT.